This entry is about one T cell receptor beta chain. Its target is unknown. The missing CDR3 end, 3 residues past where the read stops, is filled in from the germline J gene. The data are from a study of T cells in women clearing cervical HPV infection. Measured with immunoSEQ multiplex PCR; TCRdb has only the in-frame clones, and not every one. The sample table includes about 30,000 clones. Study findings and constraints: Cases carried less TRBV6-7 than controls: roughly 0.12% versus 0.17%. Effector/memory and HPV-specific T cells were not isolated, and association timing is unknown.

Trimming took off 4 bases at V and 1 base at J, with 9 bases between the two ends. This CDR3 has 14 amino acids. CDR1 is WNHNN, CDR2 SYGVQD, per germline (reference sequence). The clonotype was recovered from a woman between 18 and 75 years old with a cervical HPV16 infection that either progressed to CIN3+ or cleared (not recorded which). Sequenced input: blood buffy coat. The chain uses TRBV10-1 and TRBJ2-3, with TRBD1 as a possible D gene (6 bases). CDR3 DNA, as far as it was read: TGCGCCAGCAGTGGTGGGGGCCGCACAGATACG. Encoded protein: CASSGGGRTDT. The full CDR3 reads CASSGGGRTDTQYF.